The source of this T cell receptor (beta chain) is a study of blood T cell repertoires in COVID-19. About the research overall: The United States, Italy and Spain provided the acute and convalescent COVID-19 samples. PBMCs, B-cell-depleted T cells, or T cells were the source of the cDNA or gDNA that made up the material.

Measured with immunoSEQ multiplex PCR; TCRdb has only the in-frame clones, and not every one. The table records hundreds of thousands of clones, around 87% of them present only once. Looked up from germline, CDR1 is MNHEY and CDR2 is SMNVEV (reference sequence). The length of the CDR3 is 15 residues. Trimming stripped 7 bases from V and 3 bases from J, with 18 bases between. Those who participated ranged in age from roughly 18 to 90 years and resided in around 22 US areas. Cohort 3 donors were reported recovered after two negative PCRs, clearance, or symptom resolution. Sequenced material: PBMCs or T cells enriched from blood (not recorded which). The chain is built from TRBV27 and TRBJ1-1, with no clear D. The clonotype was recovered from a man under 40 who had recovered from COVID-19. In nucleotides, the CDR3 is TGTGCCAGCACCCCCCTCGGTCGGGAGGACACTGAAGCTTTCTTT. Residues: CASTPLGREDTEAFF.